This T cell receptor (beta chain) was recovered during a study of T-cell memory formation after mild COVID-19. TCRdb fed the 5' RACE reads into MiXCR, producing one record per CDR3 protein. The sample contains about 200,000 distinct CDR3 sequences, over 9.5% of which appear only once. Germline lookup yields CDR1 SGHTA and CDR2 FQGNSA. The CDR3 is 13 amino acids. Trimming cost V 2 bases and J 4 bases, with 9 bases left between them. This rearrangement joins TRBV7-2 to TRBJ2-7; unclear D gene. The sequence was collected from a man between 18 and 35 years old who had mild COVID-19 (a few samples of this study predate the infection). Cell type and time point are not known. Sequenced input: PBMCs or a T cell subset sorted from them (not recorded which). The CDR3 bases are TGTGCCAGCAGCTTAAGCTCCGGATACGAGCAGTACGTC. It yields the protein CASSLSSGYEQYV.